Listed here is a single T cell receptor (beta chain). Its antigen is unknown. V was trimmed by 3 bases and J by 7 bases, leaving 20 bases between them. Looked up from germline, CDR1 is SGHDT and CDR2 is YYEEEE. The CDR3 covers 17 residues. These data are taken from a study of cytomegalovirus exposure and HLA in healthy donors. Whole-study results and caveats: Indistinguishable V segments, including TRBV6-2 and TRBV6-3, were excluded. It was confirmed in vitro that three of the CMV-associated chains were specific for CMV antigens. Presence/absence analyses treated sequencing depth as roughly uniform across donors. The study designated 150 or so TCR beta chains cytomegalovirus-associated.

It was with 60 Vbeta and 13 Jbeta primers that the PCR ran. Using immunoSEQ multiplex PCR, the repertoire was profiled, and TCRdb retains in-frame clones only, with some absent. Of under 200,000 clones in the sample, over 75% were seen once. The clonotype originates from a man aged 55 to 70 in good health and CMV-seronegative. This sequence joins TRBV5-6 and TRBJ1-6; weak D call: TRBD1 (6 bases). Sequencing input: PBMCs. Written as DNA, the CDR3 is TGTGCCAGCAGCTACTTTACATTAACAGGGTTAAATTCACCCCTCCACTTT. Amino acid sequence: CASSYFTLTGLNSPLHF.